This TCR beta chain appears in the sequencing data of a study of blood T cell repertoires in COVID-19. Per the original methods: Nucleated cell number was recorded as an estimate derived from reference gene primer amplification. The data were produced by immunoSEQ multiplex PCR, yet TCRdb's version contains in-frame clones alone and is incomplete. V and J calls plus clone size are reproduced from that table; the DNA served to infer D and trimming. The sample comprises around 190,000 clones, around 75% of which are singletons, and 5.5% to 7% rests with the top ten. CDR1 MNHEY and CDR2 SVGAGI come from the germline V gene. The CDR3 sequence is 15 residues long. Trimming took 6 bases from V and 5 from J; bases not matched to a gene: 7.

The receptor's source is a woman aged 40 to 50 with COVID-19, enrolled during active disease. V is TRBV6-5 and J is TRBJ1-1; TRBD1 matches 12 bases. Sequenced input: peripheral blood. The CDR3, as DNA: TGTGCCAGCAGCCGGGGACAGGGGGCAAGGACTGAAGCTTTCTTT. Amino acids: CASSRGQGARTEAFF.